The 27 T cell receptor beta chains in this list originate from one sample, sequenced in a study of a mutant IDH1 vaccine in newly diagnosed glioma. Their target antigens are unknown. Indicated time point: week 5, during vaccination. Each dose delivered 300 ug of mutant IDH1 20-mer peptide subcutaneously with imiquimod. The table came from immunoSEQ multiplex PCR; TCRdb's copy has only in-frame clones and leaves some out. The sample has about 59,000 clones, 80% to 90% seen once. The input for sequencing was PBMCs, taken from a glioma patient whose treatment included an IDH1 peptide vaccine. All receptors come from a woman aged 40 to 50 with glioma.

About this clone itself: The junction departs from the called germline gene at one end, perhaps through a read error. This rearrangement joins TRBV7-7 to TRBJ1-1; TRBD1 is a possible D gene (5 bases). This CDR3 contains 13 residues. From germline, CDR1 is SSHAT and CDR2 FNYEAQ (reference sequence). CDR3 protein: CASSQGRNTEAFF. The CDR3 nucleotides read TGTGCTAGCAGTCAGGGTCGTAACACTGAAGCTTTCTTT. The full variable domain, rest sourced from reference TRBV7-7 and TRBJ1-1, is GAGVSQSPRYKVTKRGQDVTLRCDPISSHATLYWYQQALGQGPEFLTYFNYEAQPDKSGLPSDRFSAERPEGSISTLTIQRTEQRDSAMYRCASSQGRNTEAFFGQGTRLTVV.

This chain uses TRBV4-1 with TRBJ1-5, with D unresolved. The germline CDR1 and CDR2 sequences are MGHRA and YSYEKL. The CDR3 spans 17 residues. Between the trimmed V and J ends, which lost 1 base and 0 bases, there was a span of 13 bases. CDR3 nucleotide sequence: TGCGCCAGCAGCCAAGGGGCCCCCGAGATTAGCAATCAGCCCCAGCATTTT. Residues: CASSQGAPEISNQPQHF.

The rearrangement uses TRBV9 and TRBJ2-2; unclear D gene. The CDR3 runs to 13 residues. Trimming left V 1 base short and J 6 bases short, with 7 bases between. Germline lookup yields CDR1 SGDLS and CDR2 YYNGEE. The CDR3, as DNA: TGTGCCAGCAGCGTAAAAGTGGCCGGGGAGCTGTTTTTT. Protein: CASSVKVAGELFF.

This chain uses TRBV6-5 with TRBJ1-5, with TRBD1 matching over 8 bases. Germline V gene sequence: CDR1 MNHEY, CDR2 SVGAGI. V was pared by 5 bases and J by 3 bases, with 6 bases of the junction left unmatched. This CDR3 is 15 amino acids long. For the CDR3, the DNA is TGTGCCAGCAGTCCCGACAGGGGCGCCAATCAGCCCCAGCATTTT. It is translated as CASSPDRGANQPQHF.

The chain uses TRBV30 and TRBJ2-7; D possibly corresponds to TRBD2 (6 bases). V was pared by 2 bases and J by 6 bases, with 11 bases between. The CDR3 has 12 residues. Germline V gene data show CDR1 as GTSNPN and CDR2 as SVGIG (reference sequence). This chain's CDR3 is CAWSWQGGEQYF. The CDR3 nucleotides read TGTGCCTGGAGTTGGCAGGGAGGCGAGCAGTACTTC.

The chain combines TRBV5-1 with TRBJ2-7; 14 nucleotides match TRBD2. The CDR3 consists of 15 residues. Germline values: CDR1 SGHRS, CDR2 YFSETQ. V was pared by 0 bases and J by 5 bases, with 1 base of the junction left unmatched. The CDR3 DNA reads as TGCGCCAGCAGCTTGGAGGGACTAGCGGGAGACGAGCAGTACTTC. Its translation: CASSLEGLAGDEQYF.

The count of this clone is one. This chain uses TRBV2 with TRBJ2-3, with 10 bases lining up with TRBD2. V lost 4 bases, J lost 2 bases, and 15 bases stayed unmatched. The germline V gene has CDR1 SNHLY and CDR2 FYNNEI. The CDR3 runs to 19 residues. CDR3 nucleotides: TGTGCCAGCAGTGCGCTCGGGGGCTCTAGCGGGGGCTACACAGATACGCAGTATTTT. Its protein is CASSALGGSSGGYTDTQYF.

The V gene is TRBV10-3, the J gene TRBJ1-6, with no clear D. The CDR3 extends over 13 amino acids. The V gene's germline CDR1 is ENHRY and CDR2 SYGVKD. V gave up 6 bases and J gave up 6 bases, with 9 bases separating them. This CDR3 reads CAIRGSSNSPLHF. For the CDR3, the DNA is TGTGCCATCAGGGGATCGAGTAATTCACCCCTCCACTTT.

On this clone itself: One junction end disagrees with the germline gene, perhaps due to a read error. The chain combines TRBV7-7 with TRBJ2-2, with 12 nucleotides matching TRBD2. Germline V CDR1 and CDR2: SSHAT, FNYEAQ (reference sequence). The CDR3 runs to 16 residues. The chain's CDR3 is CASSSLAGGPGGELFF. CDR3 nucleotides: TGTGCTAGCAGCTCCCTAGCGGGAGGGCCGGGCGGGGAGCTGTTTTTT.

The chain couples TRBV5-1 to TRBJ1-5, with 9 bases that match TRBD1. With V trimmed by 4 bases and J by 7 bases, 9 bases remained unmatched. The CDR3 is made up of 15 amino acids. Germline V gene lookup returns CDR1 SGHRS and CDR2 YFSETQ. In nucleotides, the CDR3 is TGCGCCAGCAGCCTTGGACAGGGGCCCGGGCAGCCCCAGCATTTT. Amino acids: CASSLGQGPGQPQHF.

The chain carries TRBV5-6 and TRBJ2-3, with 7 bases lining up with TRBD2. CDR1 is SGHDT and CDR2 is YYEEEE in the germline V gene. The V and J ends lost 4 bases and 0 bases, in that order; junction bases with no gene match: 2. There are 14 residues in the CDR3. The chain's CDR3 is CASSGDYSTDTQYF. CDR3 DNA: TGTGCCAGCAGCGGGGACTATAGCACAGATACGCAGTATTTT.

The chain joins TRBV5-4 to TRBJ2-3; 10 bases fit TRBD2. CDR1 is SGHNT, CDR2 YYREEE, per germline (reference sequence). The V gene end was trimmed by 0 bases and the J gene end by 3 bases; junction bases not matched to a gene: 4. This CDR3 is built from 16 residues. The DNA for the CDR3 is TGTGCCAGCAGCTTGGTTTCTAGCGGGGGTACAGATACGCAGTATTTT. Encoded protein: CASSLVSSGGTDTQYF.

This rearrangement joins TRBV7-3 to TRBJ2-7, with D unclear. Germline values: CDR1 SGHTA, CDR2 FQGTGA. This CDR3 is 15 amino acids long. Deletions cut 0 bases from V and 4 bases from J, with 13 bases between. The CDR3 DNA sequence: TGTGCCAGCAGCTTAACTTGGGGAAGGGCTTACGAGCAGTACTTC. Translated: CASSLTWGRAYEQYF.

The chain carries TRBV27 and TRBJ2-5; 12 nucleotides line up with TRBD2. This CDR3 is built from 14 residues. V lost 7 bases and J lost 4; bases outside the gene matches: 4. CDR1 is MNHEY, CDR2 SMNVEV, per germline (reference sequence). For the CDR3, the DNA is TGTGCCAGCAAGAGACTAGCGGGGGCAGAGACCCAGTACTTC. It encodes CASKRLAGAETQYF.

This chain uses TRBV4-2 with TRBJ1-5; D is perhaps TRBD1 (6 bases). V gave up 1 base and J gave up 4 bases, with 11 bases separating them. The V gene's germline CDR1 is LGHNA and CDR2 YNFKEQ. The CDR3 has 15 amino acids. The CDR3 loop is CASSQGRTDNQPQHF. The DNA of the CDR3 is TGTGCCAGCAGCCAAGGAAGGACAGATAATCAGCCCCAGCATTTT.

For the CDR3, the DNA is TGTGCCAGCAGCCGAAACTCTGGGGCCAACGTCCTGACTTTC. Encoded protein: CASSRNSGANVLTF. The chain joins TRBV14 to TRBJ2-6; unclear D gene. Between the trimmed V and J ends, which lost 4 bases and 0 bases, there was a span of 4 bases. Per germline, CDR1 SGHDN and CDR2 FVKESK. The CDR3 is 14 amino acids.

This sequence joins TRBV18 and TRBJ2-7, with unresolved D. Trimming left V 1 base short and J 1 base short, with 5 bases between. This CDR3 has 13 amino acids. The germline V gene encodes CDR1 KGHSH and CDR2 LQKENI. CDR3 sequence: CASSPLPSYEQYF. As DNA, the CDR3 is TGTGCCAGCTCACCACTCCCGTCCTACGAGCAGTACTTC.

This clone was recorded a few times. This CDR3 is CASSYLRGPNTEAFF. In DNA form, the CDR3 reads TGTGCCAGCAGTTACTTGCGGGGACCGAACACTGAAGCTTTCTTT. This sequence joins TRBV6-5 and TRBJ1-1; weak D call: TRBD1 (5 bases). Germline V gene data show CDR1 as MNHEY and CDR2 as SVGAGI. The germline V and J ends were trimmed by 1 base and 1 base, with 10 bases remaining between them. The CDR3 length is 15 residues.

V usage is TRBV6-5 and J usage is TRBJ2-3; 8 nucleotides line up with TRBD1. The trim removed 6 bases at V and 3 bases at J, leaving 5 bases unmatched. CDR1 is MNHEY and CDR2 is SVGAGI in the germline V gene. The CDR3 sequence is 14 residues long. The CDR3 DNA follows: TGTGCCAGCAGCAAACGGACAGGGACAGATACGCAGTATTTT. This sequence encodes CASSKRTGTDTQYF.

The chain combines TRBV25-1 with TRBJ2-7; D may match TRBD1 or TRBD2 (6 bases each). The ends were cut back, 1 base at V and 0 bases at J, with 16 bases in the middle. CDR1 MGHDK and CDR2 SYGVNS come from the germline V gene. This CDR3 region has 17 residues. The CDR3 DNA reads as TGTGCCAGCAGTGAATCTCGAGGGGGGCCCGTCTCCTACGAGCAGTACTTC. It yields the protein CASSESRGGPVSYEQYF.

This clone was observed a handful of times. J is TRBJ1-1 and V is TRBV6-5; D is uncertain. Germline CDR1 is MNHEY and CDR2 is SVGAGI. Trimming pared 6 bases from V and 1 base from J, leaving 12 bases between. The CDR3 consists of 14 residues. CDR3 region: CASRNNAANTEAFF. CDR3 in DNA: TGTGCCAGCAGGAACAACGCAGCGAACACTGAAGCTTTCTTT.

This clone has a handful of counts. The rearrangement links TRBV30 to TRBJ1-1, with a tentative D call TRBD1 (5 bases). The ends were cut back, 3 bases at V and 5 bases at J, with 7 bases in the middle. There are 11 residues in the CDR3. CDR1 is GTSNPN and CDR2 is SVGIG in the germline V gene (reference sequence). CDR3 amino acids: CAWRRGTEAFF. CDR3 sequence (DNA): TGTGCCTGGAGACGGGGGACTGAAGCTTTCTTT.

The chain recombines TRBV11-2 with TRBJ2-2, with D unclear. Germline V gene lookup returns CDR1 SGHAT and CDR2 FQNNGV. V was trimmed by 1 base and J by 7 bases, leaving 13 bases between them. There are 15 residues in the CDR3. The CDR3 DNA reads TGTGCCAGCAGCTTAGTCGGCTTGTACGTCGGGGAGCTGTTTTTT. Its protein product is CASSLVGLYVGELFF.

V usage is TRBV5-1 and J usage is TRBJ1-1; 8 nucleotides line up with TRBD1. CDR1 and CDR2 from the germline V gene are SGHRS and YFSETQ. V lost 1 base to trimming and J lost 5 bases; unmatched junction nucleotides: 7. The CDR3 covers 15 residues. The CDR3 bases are TGCGCCAGCAGCTTGCAGACAGGGGTTCGGACTGAAGCTTTCTTT. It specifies CASSLQTGVRTEAFF.

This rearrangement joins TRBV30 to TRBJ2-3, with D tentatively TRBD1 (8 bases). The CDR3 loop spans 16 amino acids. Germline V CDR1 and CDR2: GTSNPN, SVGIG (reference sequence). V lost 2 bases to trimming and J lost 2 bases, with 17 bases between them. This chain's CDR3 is CAWSITGGGYTDTQYF. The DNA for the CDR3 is TGTGCCTGGAGTATCACAGGGGGGGGGTACACAGATACGCAGTATTTT.

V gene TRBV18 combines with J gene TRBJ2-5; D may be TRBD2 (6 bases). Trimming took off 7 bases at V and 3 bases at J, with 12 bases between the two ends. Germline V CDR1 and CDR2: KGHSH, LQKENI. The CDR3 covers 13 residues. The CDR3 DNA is TGTGCCAGCTTACGGGGGTCCGAAGAGACCCAGTACTTC. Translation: CASLRGSEETQYF.

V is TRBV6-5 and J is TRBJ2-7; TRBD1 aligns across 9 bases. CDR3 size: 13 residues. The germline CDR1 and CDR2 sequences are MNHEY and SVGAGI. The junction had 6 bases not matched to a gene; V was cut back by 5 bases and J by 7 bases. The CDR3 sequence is CASSRDRAREQYF. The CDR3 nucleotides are TGTGCCAGCAGTCGGGACAGGGCAAGGGAGCAGTACTTC.